What follows are 25 T cell receptor beta chains derived from one specimen sequenced in a study of T cells after yellow fever vaccination. TCRdb re-called the 5' RACE reads through MiXCR, storing one row per CDR3 protein. The sample lists a few hundred thousand distinct CDR3 sequences; roughly 7% were seen once. Sequenced here: PBMCs, sampled 45 days after the first yellow fever vaccination. All receptors come from a young man who received the YFV17D yellow fever vaccine.

The chain combines TRBV2 with TRBJ1-5, with D possibly TRBD1 on 5 matching bases. This CDR3 has 14 amino acids. The ends were cut back, 8 bases at V and 0 bases at J, with 11 bases in the middle. Germline V gene lookup returns CDR1 SNHLY and CDR2 FYNNEI. CDR3 in amino acids: CASVQEYSNQPQHF. The CDR3 region has the DNA TGTGCCAGCGTACAGGAATATAGCAATCAGCCCCAGCATTTT.

The chain joins TRBV19 to TRBJ2-3; 15 bases are shared with TRBD2. Trimming took 5 bases from V and 6 from J; bases not matched to a gene: 12. The CDR3 totals 18 residues. CDR1 and CDR2 from the germline V gene are LNHDA and SQIVND (reference sequence). CDR3 loop: CASSSGLAGGRHRDTQYF. CDR3 DNA sequence: TGTGCCAGTAGTTCCGGACTAGCGGGGGGGCGGCACCGGGATACGCAGTATTTT.

V is TRBV11-2 and J is TRBJ2-3; no clear D gene. V shed 1 base and J shed 5 bases, with 13 bases lying between them. The CDR3 has 15 residues. Germline V lookup: CDR1 SGHAT, CDR2 FQNNGV. The CDR3 reads CASSLVERVGDTQYF. The CDR3 bases are TGTGCCAGCAGCTTAGTGGAAAGGGTTGGAGATACGCAGTATTTT. The variable domain in full, completed from reference TRBV11-2 and TRBJ2-3, reads EAGVAQSPRYKIIEKRQSVAFWCNPISGHATLYWYQQILGQGPKLLIQFQNNGVVDDSQLPKDRFSAERLKGVDSTLKIQPAKLEDSAVYLCASSLVERVGDTQYFGPGTRLTVL.

At least ten counts were recorded for this clonotype. This rearrangement joins TRBV9 to TRBJ2-1; tentative D call: TRBD2 (6 bases). The CDR3 sequence is 14 residues long. Germline values: CDR1 SGDLS, CDR2 YYNGEE. V gave up 0 bases and J gave up 10 bases, with 14 bases separating them. The CDR3: CASSVEPSVREQFF. CDR3 nucleotides: TGTGCCAGCAGCGTAGAACCTAGCGTGCGGGAGCAGTTCTTC.

This clonotype occurred many times. The CDR3 spells CASSGAGGSPGDEQFF. Written as DNA, the CDR3 is TGTGCCAGCAGTGGGGCGGGGGGATCACCAGGAGATGAGCAGTTCTTC. The rearrangement links TRBV27 to TRBJ2-1; 8 nucleotides align to TRBD2. The germline V gene encodes CDR1 MNHEY and CDR2 SMNVEV (reference sequence). J gave up 8 bases and V 5 bases, and 14 bases lay outside the gene matches. The CDR3 is 16 residues long.

This clonotype was detected a few times. The chain couples TRBV5-6 to TRBJ1-1, with D unclear. The CDR3 is made up of 14 amino acids. Trimming pared 2 bases from V and 11 bases from J, leaving 19 bases between. Per germline, CDR1 SGHDT and CDR2 YYEEEE. CDR3 DNA sequence: TGTGCCAGCAGCTTTGGTAGGCCGGCTGGCGAGGCTTTCTTT. Residues: CASSFGRPAGEAFF.

This clonotype was found many times. The chain uses TRBV4-3 and TRBJ2-5; 9 nucleotides line up with TRBD1. The length of the CDR3 is 17 residues. CDR1 is LGHNA, CDR2 YSLEER, per germline. The V segment lost 0 bases and the J segment 5 bases; nucleotides outside the gene matches: 10. The CDR3 DNA reads TGCGCCAGCAGCCAAGAGGGGGACAGGGAGTGGTCGGAGACCCAGTACTTC. It translates to CASSQEGDREWSETQYF.

In this sample, this clonotype turned up many times. The V gene is TRBV19, the J gene TRBJ1-2; TRBD1 might be the D (5 bases). The CDR3 loop spans 14 amino acids. Trimming stripped 9 bases from V and 5 bases from J, with 19 bases between. The germline V gene has CDR1 LNHDA and CDR2 SQIVND (reference sequence). The DNA for the CDR3 is TGTGCCAGCGCTCCTTGGGGGGTTCGATATGGCTACACCTTC. Protein product: CASAPWGVRYGYTF. Full variable domain (rest looked up from reference TRBV19 and TRBJ1-2): DGGITQSPKYLFRKEGQNVTLSCEQNLNHDAMYWYRQDPGQGLRLIYYSQIVNDFQKGDIAEGYSVSREKKESFPLTVTSAQKNPTAFYLCASAPWGVRYGYTFGSGTRLTVV.

Ten or more counts support this clonotype. The rearrangement uses TRBV5-1 and TRBJ2-5; 8 positions match TRBD1. The germline V gene encodes CDR1 SGHRS and CDR2 YFSETQ. The CDR3 has 14 amino acids. J lost 5 bases, V lost 4 bases, and 7 bases had no gene match. The CDR3 reads CASSGWTGPETQYF. CDR3 in DNA: TGCGCCAGCAGCGGATGGACAGGGCCTGAGACCCAGTACTTC.

V and J are TRBV12-3 or TRBV12-4 and TRBJ2-1; perhaps TRBD1 as D (6 bases). V was cut by 5 bases and J by 9 bases, with 17 bases left in between. CDR3 length: 14 residues. CDR3 protein: CASSLRTVSAEQFF. The CDR3 DNA sequence: TGTGCCAGCAGTCTAAGGACAGTGTCCGCTGAGCAGTTCTTC.

This clonotype has only a few counts. The rearrangement links TRBV5-1 to TRBJ2-5, with 7 bases identical to TRBD1. Trimming removed 2 bases from V and 4 bases from J; junction bases left unmatched: 8. Germline V gene data show CDR1 as SGHRS and CDR2 as YFSETQ. This CDR3 is built from 15 residues. The CDR3 is CASSFGANRGETQYF. The CDR3 bases are TGCGCCAGCAGCTTTGGGGCCAACAGGGGAGAGACCCAGTACTTC.

This clonotype occurred many times. This chain joins TRBV6-5 and TRBJ2-1, with 12 bases fitting TRBD2. This CDR3 has 15 residues. J was trimmed by 12 bases and V by 2 bases; bases with no gene match: 8. CDR1 is MNHEY, CDR2 SVGAGI, per germline. The CDR3 loop reads CASSYRASGGARQFF. CDR3 sequence (DNA): TGTGCCAGCAGTTACAGGGCTAGCGGGGGGGCAAGGCAGTTCTTC.

Only a few counts were recorded for this clonotype. The chain has TRBV18 and TRBJ2-3, with 8 bases matching TRBD1. CDR1 and CDR2 (germline): KGHSH, LQKENI. The J segment lost 6 bases and the V segment lost 0 bases, leaving 8 bases of the junction unmatched. This CDR3 comprises 16 residues. CDR3 residues: CASSPPAGGRLDTQYF. The DNA of the CDR3 is TGTGCCAGCTCACCACCGGCAGGGGGCCGTCTGGATACGCAGTATTTT.

This clonotype was counted at least ten times. The chain uses TRBV7-9 and TRBJ2-7; 8 bases map to TRBD1. The ends lost 5 bases at V and 1 base at J; junction bases unmatched: 4. Germline CDR1 reads SEHNR; CDR2 reads FQNEAQ (reference sequence). CDR3 length: 14 residues. Written as DNA, the CDR3 is TGTGCCAGCAGCCTGGGGGACAGGTCCTACGAGCAGTACTTC. Its translation: CASSLGDRSYEQYF. Complete variable domain (other parts from reference TRBV7-9 and TRBJ2-7): DTGVSQNPRHKITKRGQNVTFRCDPISEHNRLYWYRQTLGQGPEFLTYFQNEAQLEKSRLLSDRFSAERPKGSFSTLEIQRTEQGDSAMYLCASSLGDRSYEQYFGPGTRLTVT.

This clonotype was found a few times. This rearrangement joins TRBV11-2 to TRBJ1-1, with D possibly TRBD1 on 6 matching bases. The CDR3 extends over 14 amino acids. V lost 5 bases and J lost 4, with 14 bases in between. Germline CDR1 reads SGHAT; CDR2 reads FQNNGV. CDR3 sequence: CASSVWGPGTEAFF. The CDR3 coding sequence is TGTGCCAGCAGCGTGTGGGGGCCGGGCACTGAAGCTTTCTTT.

The J gene is TRBJ2-2, the V gene TRBV20-1; possibly TRBD1 or TRBD2 for D (5 bases each). Trimming left V 6 bases short and J 0 bases short, with 11 bases between. The germline V gene has CDR1 DFQATT and CDR2 SNEGSKA (reference sequence). The CDR3 contains 14 residues. In DNA, the CDR3 is TGCAGTGCCTCGGGACCGACGAACACCGGGGAGCTGTTTTTT. Protein product: CSASGPTNTGELFF.

This clonotype was seen a few times. This chain links TRBV6-1 with TRBJ2-2, with TRBD1 as a possible D gene (5 bases). Trimming pared 10 bases from V and 6 bases from J, leaving 18 bases between. Germline loops: CDR1 MNHNS, CDR2 SASEGT. The length of the CDR3 is 14 residues. The DNA for the CDR3 is TGTGCCACCCTCAATAGGGGTACCGCCGGGGAGCTGTTTTTT. It yields the protein CATLNRGTAGELFF.

In this sample, this clonotype turned up a few times. The J gene is TRBJ1-5, the V gene TRBV5-1; 7 positions agree with TRBD1. Germline V gene sequence: CDR1 SGHRS, CDR2 YFSETQ. Unmatched junction bases numbered 11, after V lost 4 bases and J lost 7 bases. CDR3 length: 15 residues. The CDR3 bases are TGCGCCAGCAGCCCGGGGGCAGGGGGGGGACAGCCCCAGCATTTT. The encoded protein is CASSPGAGGGQPQHF.

The rearrangement links TRBV6-1 to TRBJ1-4; D is uncertain. CDR1 and CDR2 (germline): MNHNS, SASEGT. V lost 6 bases to trimming and J lost 1 base, with 15 bases between them. The CDR3 extends over 16 amino acids. The DNA of the CDR3 is TGTGCCAGCAGCCCCCGATGGGGAGGAACTAATGAAAAACTGTTTTTT. Translated: CASSPRWGGTNEKLFF.

This chain uses TRBV7-2 with TRBJ2-3; unclear D gene. The CDR3 loop spans 12 amino acids. Germline CDR1 is SGHTA and CDR2 is FQGNSA. V gave up 3 bases and J gave up 6 bases, with 7 bases separating them. The CDR3 is CASSFRFDTQYF. In nucleotides, the CDR3 is TGTGCCAGCAGCTTCAGGTTCGATACGCAGTATTTT.

This clonotype occurred a few times. The chain combines TRBV11-2 with TRBJ2-7, with a possible D match to TRBD2 (5 bases). The germline CDR1 and CDR2 sequences are SGHAT and FQNNGV. The CDR3 has 12 residues. Trimming removed 4 bases from V and 9 bases from J, with 13 bases in between. CDR3 nucleotide sequence: TGTGCCAGCAGCTCCCGAACGGGGAGGCAGTACTTC. Amino acids: CASSSRTGRQYF.

This chain links TRBV20-1 with TRBJ2-1; 8 nucleotides agree with TRBD2. The CDR3 runs 12 residues. The ends lost 1 base at V and 7 bases at J; junction bases unmatched: 0. Germline CDR1 DFQATT, CDR2 SNEGSKA (reference sequence). CDR3 sequence: CSARAGGNEQFF. The CDR3, as DNA: TGCAGTGCTAGAGCGGGGGGGAATGAGCAGTTCTTC.

There are a few counts of this clonotype. This chain connects TRBV12-3 or TRBV12-4 to TRBJ1-1; D remains unclear. The CDR3 is 11 amino acids. V lost 0 bases, J lost 10 bases, and 6 bases lay in between. The CDR3: CASSLAGLAFF. The DNA for the CDR3 is TGTGCCAGCAGTTTAGCAGGGTTAGCTTTCTTT.

This clonotype was counted only a few times. This chain joins TRBV21-1 and TRBJ1-1; the D segment call TRBD1 is taken from the table without a DNA check. TRBV21-1 is designated a pseudogene. The length of the CDR3 is 16 residues. The CDR3 protein is CASRTGHEPPNTEAFF. In DNA, the CDR3 is TGTGCCAGCAGAACAGGACACGAACCTCCGAACACTGAAGCTTTCTTT.

This clonotype showed up just a few times. The chain has TRBV6-5 and TRBJ1-6, with D maybe TRBD1 (6 bases). Per the germline V gene, CDR1 is MNHEY and CDR2 is SVGAGI. With 6 bases removed from V and 9 bases from J, the gap between germline ends came to 9 bases. The CDR3 covers 12 residues. CDR3 protein: CASRQGSSPLHF. CDR3 coding DNA: TGTGCCAGCAGACAGGGAAGTTCACCCCTCCACTTT.